This entry describes one TCR beta chain. These data come from a study of blood T cell repertoires in COVID-19. Study in general: Researchers got acute and convalescent COVID-19 samples from the United States, Italy and Spain. T cells, B-cell-depleted T cells, or PBMCs provided the cDNA or gDNA that served as material.

The data were produced by immunoSEQ multiplex PCR, yet TCRdb's version contains in-frame clones alone and is incomplete. Among about 290,000 clones, roughly nine tenths were seen once, and the ten largest hold 0.85% to 0.95%. Germline values: CDR1 SGHKS, CDR2 YYEKEE (reference sequence). Trimming cost V 0 bases and J 5 bases, with 17 bases left between them. The CDR3 is 16 residues long. The receptor was isolated from a woman aged 40-49 years who had recovered from COVID-19. V is TRBV5-5 and J is TRBJ1-1, with D possibly TRBD1 on 5 matching bases. Specimen: peripheral blood. CDR3 nucleotides: TGTGCCAGCAGCTTGGCCCCGACAGCTTCAGGGACTGAAGCTTTCTTT. Amino acids: CASSLAPTASGTEAFF.